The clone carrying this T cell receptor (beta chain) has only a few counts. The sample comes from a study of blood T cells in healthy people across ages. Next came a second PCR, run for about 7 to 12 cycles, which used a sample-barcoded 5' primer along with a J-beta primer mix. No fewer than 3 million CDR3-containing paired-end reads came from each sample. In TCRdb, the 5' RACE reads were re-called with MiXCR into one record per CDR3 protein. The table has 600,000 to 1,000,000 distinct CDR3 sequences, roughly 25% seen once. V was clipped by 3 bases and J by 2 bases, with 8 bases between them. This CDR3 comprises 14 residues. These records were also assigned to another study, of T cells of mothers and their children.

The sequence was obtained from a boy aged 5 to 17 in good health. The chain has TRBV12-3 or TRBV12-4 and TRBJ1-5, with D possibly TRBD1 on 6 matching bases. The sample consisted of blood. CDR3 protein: CASSLDSRNQPQHF. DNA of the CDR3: TGTGCCAGCAGTTTGGACAGTCGCAATCAGCCCCAGCATTTT.